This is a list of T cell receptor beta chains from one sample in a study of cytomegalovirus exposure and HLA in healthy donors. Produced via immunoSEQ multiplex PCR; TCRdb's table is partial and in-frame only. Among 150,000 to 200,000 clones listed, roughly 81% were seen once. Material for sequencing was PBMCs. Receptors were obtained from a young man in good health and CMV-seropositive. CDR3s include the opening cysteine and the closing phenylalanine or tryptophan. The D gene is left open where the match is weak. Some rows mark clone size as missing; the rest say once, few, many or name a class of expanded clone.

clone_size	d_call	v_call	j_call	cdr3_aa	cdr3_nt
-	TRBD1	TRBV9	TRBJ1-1	CASSGGTGSGVEAFF	TGTGCCAGCAGCGGGGGGACAGGGTCAGGGGTCGAAGCTTTCTTT
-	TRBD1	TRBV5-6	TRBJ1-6	CASSFDRVDNSPLHF	TGTGCCAGCAGCTTCGACAGGGTGGATAATTCACCCCTCCACTTT
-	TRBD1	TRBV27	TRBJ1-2	CASRGQGTYGYTF	TGTGCCAGCAGAGGACAGGGTACCTATGGCTACACCTTC
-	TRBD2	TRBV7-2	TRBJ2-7	CASSASGGLSYEQYF	TGTGCCAGCTCCGCTAGCGGGGGGCTCTCCTACGAGCAGTACTTC
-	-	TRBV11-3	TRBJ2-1	CASSLWSSETDSYNEQFF	TGTGCCAGCAGCTTATGGAGCTCTGAGACAGACTCCTACAATGAGCAGTTCTTC
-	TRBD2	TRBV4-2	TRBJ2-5	CASSQERGSLIETQYF	TGTGCCAGCAGCCAAGAGCGGGGGAGCCTTATCGAGACCCAGTACTTC
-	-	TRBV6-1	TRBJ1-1	CASSEARNTEAFF	TGTGCCAGCAGTGAGGCCCGGAACACTGAAGCTTTCTTT
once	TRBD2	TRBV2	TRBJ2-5	CASSHGGGLETQYF	TGTGCCAGCAGTCACGGGGGAGGGCTTGAGACCCAGTACTTC
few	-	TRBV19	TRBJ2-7	CASSPTNPPLAGEQYF	TGTGCCAGTAGTCCAACCAACCCCCCACTAGCAGGCGAGCAGTACTTC
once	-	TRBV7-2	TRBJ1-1	CASSFSGTFMAEAFF	TGTGCCAGCAGCTTTTCTGGGACATTTATGGCTGAAGCTTTCTTT
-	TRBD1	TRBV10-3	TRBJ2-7	CAISKQGSSHEQYF	TGTGCCATCAGTAAACAGGGGTCTAGTCACGAGCAGTACTTC
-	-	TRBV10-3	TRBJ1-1	CAISEGGRTEAFF	TGTGCCATCTCTGAGGGCGGAAGGACTGAAGCTTTCTTT
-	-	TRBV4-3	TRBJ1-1	CASSQFATGLNTEAFF	TGCGCCAGCAGCCAATTCGCCACAGGACTGAACACTGAAGCTTTCTTT
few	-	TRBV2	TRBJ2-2	CASSQEGTASPGELFF	TGTGCCAGCAGTCAGGAGGGGACAGCCAGTCCCGGGGAGCTGTTTTTT
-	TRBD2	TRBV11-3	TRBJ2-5	CASSPGRAGVLQETQYF	TGTGCCAGCAGTCCCGGTAGGGCGGGGGTCCTGCAAGAGACCCAGTACTTC
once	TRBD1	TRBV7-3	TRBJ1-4	CASRPRQGRSREYRAEKLFF	TGTGCCAGCAGACCCCGACAGGGAAGGAGTAGGGAGTACAGGGCAGAAAAACTGTTTTTT
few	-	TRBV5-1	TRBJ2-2	CASSPERGINGELFF	TGCGCCAGCAGCCCGGAACGGGGGATTAACGGGGAGCTGTTTTTT
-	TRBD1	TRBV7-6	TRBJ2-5	CASSLDLLTGGPQETQYF	TGTGCCAGCAGCTTAGACCTTTTGACAGGGGGACCCCAAGAGACCCAGTACTTC
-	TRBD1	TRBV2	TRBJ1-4	CASSDGQGADEKLFF	TGTGCCAGCAGTGACGGACAGGGGGCCGATGAAAAACTGTTTTTT
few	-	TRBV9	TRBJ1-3	CASSDRPSSGNTIYF	TGTGCCAGCAGTGACAGGCCCAGCTCTGGAAACACCATATATTTT
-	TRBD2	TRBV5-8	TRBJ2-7	CASNVRGGMREQYF	TGTGCCAGCAACGTACGGGGGGGCATGAGAGAGCAGTACTTC
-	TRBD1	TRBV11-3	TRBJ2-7	CASSLDVTGGEQYF	TGTGCCAGCAGCTTAGACGTTACAGGGGGCGAGCAGTACTTC
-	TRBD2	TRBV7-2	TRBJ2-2	CASSLGLALTGELFF	TGTGCCAGCAGCTTGGGACTAGCCTTAACCGGGGAGCTGTTTTTT
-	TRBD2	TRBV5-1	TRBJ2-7	CASKTSGAALEQYF	TGCGCCAGCAAGACTAGCGGGGCGGCTCTCGAGCAGTACTTC
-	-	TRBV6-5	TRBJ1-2	CASSYSLGGWDYGYTF	TGTGCCAGCAGTTACTCGCTGGGGGGTTGGGACTATGGCTACACCTTC
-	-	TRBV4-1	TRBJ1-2	CASSPFEQGGMGYTF	TGCGCCAGCAGCCCCTTTGAACAGGGAGGGATGGGCTACACCTTC
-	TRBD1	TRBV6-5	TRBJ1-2	CARSRQGEYGYTF	TGTGCCAGAAGTAGACAGGGGGAATATGGCTACACCTTC
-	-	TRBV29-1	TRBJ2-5	CSARDTSQETQYF	TGCAGCGCCCGGGACACCTCCCAAGAGACCCAGTACTTC
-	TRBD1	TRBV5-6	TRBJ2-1	CASSRRTGEYEQFF	TGTGCCAGCAGCCGACGGACAGGGGAATATGAGCAGTTCTTC
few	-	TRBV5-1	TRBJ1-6	CASSLGGFAPLHF	TGCGCCAGCAGCTTGGGAGGCTTCGCACCCCTCCACTTT
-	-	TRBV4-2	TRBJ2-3	CASSLVGASEDTQYF	TGTGCCAGCAGCCTCGTGGGAGCCTCAGAGGATACGCAGTATTTT
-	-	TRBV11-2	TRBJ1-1	CASSSRAGMNTEAFF	TGTGCCAGCAGCTCTCGCGCAGGAATGAACACTGAAGCTTTCTTT
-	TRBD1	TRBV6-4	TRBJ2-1	CASSDQGGGFNEQFF	TGTGCCAGCAGTGATCAAGGGGGCGGGTTCAATGAGCAGTTCTTC
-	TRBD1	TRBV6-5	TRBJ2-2	CASSLQGAGTGELFF	TGTGCCAGCAGTCTTCAGGGGGCTGGTACCGGGGAGCTGTTTTTT
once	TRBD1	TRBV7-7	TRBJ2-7	CASSSDRDGEQYF	TGTGCCAGCAGTTCGGACAGGGACGGCGAGCAGTACTTC
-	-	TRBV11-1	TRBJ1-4	CASSLGTTEKLFF	TGTGCCAGCAGCTTAGGCACTACGGAAAAACTGTTTTTT
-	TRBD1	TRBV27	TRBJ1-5	CASSLQQGGDGNQPQHF	TGTGCCAGCAGTTTGCAACAGGGGGGGGATGGCAATCAGCCCCAGCATTTT
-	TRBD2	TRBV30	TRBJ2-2	CAWSSVAGGAMDNTGELFF	TGTGCCTGGAGTTCCGTAGCGGGGGGCGCGATGGATAACACCGGGGAGCTGTTTTTT
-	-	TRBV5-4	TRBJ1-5	CASSSGPSEDQPQHF	TGTGCCAGCAGCTCTGGTCCCTCGGAGGATCAGCCCCAGCATTTT
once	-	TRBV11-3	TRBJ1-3	CASSATGAGNTIYF	TGTGCCAGCAGCGCGACAGGCGCTGGAAACACCATATATTTT
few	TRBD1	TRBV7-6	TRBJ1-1	CASSLGQGSMEAFF	TGTGCCAGCAGCTTAGGACAGGGTAGCATGGAAGCTTTCTTT
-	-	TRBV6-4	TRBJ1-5	CASSDHSGCLNQPQHF	TGTGCCAGCAGTGACCATAGCGGTTGCCTGAATCAGCCCCAGCATTTT